This T cell receptor (beta chain) was retrieved from a study of CD8 T cells in ankylosing spondylitis. The CDR3 is 15 residues long. V shed 8 bases, J shed 7 bases, and the junction held 14 bases outside the gene matches. The germline V gene has CDR1 SGHNT and CDR2 YYREEE (reference sequence). Overall study results and limits: Typical of ankylosing spondylitis blood, it appeared, was a TCR beta motif of under 10 highly homologous variants. Disease-linked clones reportedly showed significant enrichment in matched ankylosing spondylitis synovial fluid.

TCRdb redid the calling of the 5' RACE reads with MiXCR, one entry per CDR3 protein. The sample has about 400,000 distinct CDR3 sequences, about a fifth seen once. With regard to this clonotype: Its matching antigen is unknown.

The source of this sequence is a male donor with ankylosing spondylitis. The sample taken for sequencing was blood, either unsorted or a sorted T cell fraction (not recorded which). This chain connects TRBV5-4 to TRBJ2-1; 8 bases line up with TRBD2. CDR3 amino acids: CASTPGLVVLNEQFF. The CDR3 DNA follows: TGTGCCAGTACCCCGGGACTAGTGGTCCTGAATGAGCAGTTCTTC.